The present T cell receptor (beta chain) was sequenced within a study of post-analysis software for immune sequencing data. Deletions cut 1 base from V and 4 bases from J, with 5 bases between. This CDR3 is 12 amino acids long. Germline V gives CDR1 SGHKS, CDR2 YYEKEE (reference sequence). The library was made from cDNA and included unique molecular identifiers. MiXCR, applied by TCRdb to the PCR reads, yields one record per CDR3 protein. The table includes about 160,000 distinct CDR3 sequences, 35% to 40% detected once. The sequencing here drew on blood, taken after autologous hematopoietic stem cell transplantation. This rearrangement joins TRBV5-5 to TRBJ1-2, with no clear D. The receptor was derived from a girl aged 5 to 17 with multiple sclerosis. CDR3: CASSLLLYGYTF. CDR3 in DNA: TGTGCCAGCAGCTTGCTCCTCTATGGCTACACCTTC.